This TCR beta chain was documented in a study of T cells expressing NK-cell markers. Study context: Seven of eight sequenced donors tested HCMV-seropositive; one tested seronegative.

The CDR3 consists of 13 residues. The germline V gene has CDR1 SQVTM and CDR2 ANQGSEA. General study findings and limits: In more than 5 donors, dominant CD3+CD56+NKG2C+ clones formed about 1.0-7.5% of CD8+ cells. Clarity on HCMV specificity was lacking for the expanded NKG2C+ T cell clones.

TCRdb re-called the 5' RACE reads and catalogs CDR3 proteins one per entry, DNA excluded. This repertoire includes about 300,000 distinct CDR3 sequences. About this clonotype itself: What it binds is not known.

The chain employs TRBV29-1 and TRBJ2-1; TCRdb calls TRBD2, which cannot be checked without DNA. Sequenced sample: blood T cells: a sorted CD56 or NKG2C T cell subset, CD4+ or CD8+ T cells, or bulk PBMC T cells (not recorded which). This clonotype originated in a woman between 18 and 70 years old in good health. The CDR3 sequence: CSVVGGRVREQFF.